This T cell receptor (beta chain) was found in a study of blood T cell repertoires in COVID-19. About the research overall: Acute and convalescent COVID-19 samples came from the United States, Italy and Spain. In each case, the material was cDNA or gDNA derived from T cells, B-cell-depleted T cells, or PBMCs.

All enrollees were roughly 18 to 95 years old and from about two dozen US areas. The table came from immunoSEQ multiplex PCR; TCRdb's copy has only in-frame clones and leaves some out. The sample consists of about 250,000 clones, 85% of them appearing once. The clonotype comes from a woman in her forties or fifties who had been exposed to COVID-19. Input material: PBMCs or T cells enriched from blood (not recorded which).

CDR3 residues: CASRPTGSNTEAFF. The CDR3 DNA sequence: TGTGCCAGCAGACCGACAGGGTCGAACACTGAAGCTTTCTTT. The chain links TRBV7-9 to TRBJ1-1; TRBD1 matches 7 bases. Germline V CDR1 and CDR2: SEHNR, FQNEAQ (reference sequence). The CDR3 consists of 14 residues. Trimming took 6 bases from V and 1 from J; bases not matched to a gene: 5.